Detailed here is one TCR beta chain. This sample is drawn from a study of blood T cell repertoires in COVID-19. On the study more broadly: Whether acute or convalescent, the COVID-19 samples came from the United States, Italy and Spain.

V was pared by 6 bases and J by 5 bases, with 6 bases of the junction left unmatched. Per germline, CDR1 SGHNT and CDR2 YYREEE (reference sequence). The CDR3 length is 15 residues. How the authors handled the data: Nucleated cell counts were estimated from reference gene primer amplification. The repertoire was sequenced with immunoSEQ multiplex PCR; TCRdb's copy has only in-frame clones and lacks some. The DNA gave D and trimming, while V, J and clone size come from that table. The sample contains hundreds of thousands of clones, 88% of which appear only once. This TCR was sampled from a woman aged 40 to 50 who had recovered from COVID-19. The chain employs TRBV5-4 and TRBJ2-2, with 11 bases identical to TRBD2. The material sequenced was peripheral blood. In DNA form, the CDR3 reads TGTGCCAGCACACTAGCGGGAGCCCCAACCGGGGAGCTGTTTTTT. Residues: CASTLAGAPTGELFF.